The 32 T cell receptor beta chains below come from one sample, sequenced in a study of T cell responses to AZD1222 COVID-19 vaccine. Data came from immunoSEQ multiplex PCR; TCRdb stores just in-frame clones and leaves some out. The profile shows some 130,000 clones, 70% to 90% of them singletons. Sequencing used peripheral blood, obtained on day 0 of AZD1222 vaccination. All receptors derive from an adult in good health.

The V and J genes are TRBV9 and TRBJ1-1; D call uncertain. V was trimmed by 4 bases and J by 10 bases, leaving 17 bases between them. The CDR3 runs to 13 residues. Germline V gene lookup returns CDR1 SGDLS and CDR2 YYNGEE. CDR3 sequence (DNA): TGTGCCAGCAGCCCTACCTACACCGGCGGAGCTTTCTTT. Translation gives CASSPTYTGGAFF.

This rearrangement joins TRBV7-6 to TRBJ1-5; D is undetermined. Germline loops: CDR1 SGHVS, CDR2 FNYEAQ. The CDR3 consists of 16 residues. The V gene lost 5 bases and the J gene lost 1 base, with 15 bases spanning the gap. The DNA for the CDR3 is TGTGCCAGCAGCCCAGAGGTCGCGTGGAGCAATCAGCCCCAGCATTTT. Translation gives CASSPEVAWSNQPQHF.

This chain uses TRBV12-3 or TRBV12-4 with TRBJ1-2, with a possible D match to TRBD1 (5 bases). V shed 2 bases and J shed 8 bases, with 12 bases lying between them. The CDR3 has 13 amino acids. The CDR3 nucleotides read TGTGCCAGCAGTTTATTATCCGGGACCGGCTACACCTTC. It yields the protein CASSLLSGTGYTF.

The chain links TRBV6-5 to TRBJ1-2, with D perhaps TRBD1 (6 bases). CDR3 length: 13 residues. CDR1 is MNHEY, CDR2 SVGAGI, per germline. Between the trimmed V and J ends, which lost 8 bases and 6 bases, there was a span of 16 bases. CDR3 DNA: TGTGCCAGCGAATGGACAGTCTTGAATGGCTACACCTTC. Translation: CASEWTVLNGYTF.

This sequence joins TRBV7-3 and TRBJ2-1, with TRBD2 matching 8 bases. This CDR3 has 16 residues. Germline values: CDR1 SGHTA, CDR2 FQGTGA. V lost 5 bases, J lost 2 bases, and 8 bases stayed unmatched. This CDR3 reads CASSTRAGATYNEQFF. The CDR3 nucleotides are TGTGCCAGCAGCACCCGAGCGGGAGCCACCTACAATGAGCAGTTCTTC.

The chain has TRBV6-5 and TRBJ2-1, with D tentatively TRBD2 (6 bases). Trimming removed 2 bases from V and 15 bases from J, with 14 bases in between. This CDR3 is built from 12 residues. Germline CDR1 is MNHEY and CDR2 is SVGAGI. CDR3: CASSYIGGTRFF. Here the CDR3 DNA reads TGTGCCAGCAGTTACATTGGGGGGACCCGGTTCTTC.

The rearrangement links TRBV28 to TRBJ1-2; D uncertain. The V end was cut by 2 bases, the J end by 4 bases, with 5 bases between. Germline CDR1 is MDHEN and CDR2 is SYDVKM. This CDR3 is built from 12 residues. In nucleotides, the CDR3 is TGTGCCAGCAGTTTACAATCCTATGGCTACACCTTC. It encodes CASSLQSYGYTF.

V gene TRBV29-1 combines with J gene TRBJ1-1; TRBD1 matches 7 bases. Germline V gives CDR1 SQVTM, CDR2 ANQGSEA. Losses at the gene ends were 4 bases for V and 0 bases for J; bases not matched to a gene: 2. This CDR3 contains 13 residues. The CDR3 DNA reads TGCAGCGTTGGGGGGACAGTGAACACTGAAGCTTTCTTT. Protein product: CSVGGTVNTEAFF.

The chain employs TRBV10-3 and TRBJ1-1; TRBD1 agrees at 8 bases. Germline V lookup: CDR1 ENHRY, CDR2 SYGVKD. J lost 11 bases, V lost 8 bases, and 13 bases had no gene match. CDR3 length: 13 residues. The CDR3, as DNA: TGTGCCATCGGGGGCCCAGGGGGCGAAAAGGCTTTCTTT. Translated: CAIGGPGGEKAFF.

The chain couples TRBV30 to TRBJ1-3; no clear D. The germline V gene encodes CDR1 GTSNPN and CDR2 SVGIG (reference sequence). The CDR3 has 15 amino acids. Trimming cost V 4 bases and J 0 bases, with 13 bases left between them. In DNA, the CDR3 is TGTGCCTGGACCCCGCAGACCTACTCTGGAAACACCATATATTTT. As protein: CAWTPQTYSGNTIYF.

The V and J genes are TRBV15 and TRBJ1-4; D uncertain. Trimming pared 2 bases from V and 4 bases from J, leaving 2 bases between. Germline CDR1 is LNHNV and CDR2 is YYDKDF (reference sequence). The CDR3 covers 12 residues. The CDR3 coding sequence is TGTGCCACCAGCAGATATAATGAAAAACTGTTTTTT. Its protein is CATSRYNEKLFF.

The J gene is TRBJ1-5, the V gene TRBV27, with a weak D call TRBD1 (6 bases). Trimming left V 5 bases short and J 5 bases short, with 19 bases between. The CDR3 has 16 residues. Germline V lookup: CDR1 MNHEY, CDR2 SMNVEV (reference sequence). The CDR3 region is CASSPPPGGADQPQHF. The CDR3 DNA reads as TGTGCCAGCAGTCCCCCACCGGGGGGGGCCGATCAGCCCCAGCATTTT.

The gene calls are TRBV2 and TRBJ2-5, with 15 bases aligning to TRBD2. CDR1 SNHLY and CDR2 FYNNEI come from the germline V gene. The CDR3 extends over 16 amino acids. J was trimmed by 5 bases and V by 6 bases; bases with no gene match: 7. CDR3 residues: CASSGLAGGRGETQYF. The CDR3 DNA follows: TGTGCCAGCAGCGGACTAGCGGGAGGGAGGGGGGAGACCCAGTACTTC.

The chain recombines TRBV10-3 with TRBJ2-7, with D unclear. V shed 5 bases and J shed 7 bases, with 9 bases lying between them. CDR1 and CDR2 from the germline V gene are ENHRY and SYGVKD. The CDR3 spans 11 residues. The CDR3 DNA follows: TGTGCCATCAGTTCAAGGTGGGAGCAGTACTTC. It yields the protein CAISSRWEQYF.

Worth noting for this clone: The junction differs from germline at one of its ends, possibly a read error. The chain couples TRBV7-7 to TRBJ2-1; possible D gene TRBD1, 6 bases. The CDR3 is 15 residues long. Germline CDR1 SSHAT, CDR2 FNYEAQ (reference sequence). The CDR3 loop is CASSPTGTSYNEQFF. CDR3 DNA: TGTGCTAGCAGCCCTACCGGGACAAGCTACAATGAGCAGTTCTTC.

The chain recombines TRBV6-5 with TRBJ1-1; TRBD1 is a possible D gene (5 bases). CDR1 is MNHEY and CDR2 is SVGAGI in the germline V gene. Trimming removed 7 bases from V and 3 bases from J, with 18 bases in between. The CDR3 is made up of 15 amino acids. For the CDR3, the DNA is TGTGCCAGCAACTACCCCGGCAGGGCGGACACTGAAGCTTTCTTT. It yields the protein CASNYPGRADTEAFF.

The chain joins TRBV5-1 to TRBJ2-7; D unclear. V lost 3 bases and J 1 base, leaving 8 bases between the germline ends. CDR3 length: 13 residues. CDR1 and CDR2 from the germline V gene are SGHRS and YFSETQ. In DNA form, the CDR3 reads TGCGCCAGCAGCTCAACAGAATCCTACGAGCAGTACTTC. Translated: CASSSTESYEQYF.

The V and J genes are TRBV6-5 and TRBJ1-5; 8 bases align to TRBD1. Per the germline V gene, CDR1 is MNHEY and CDR2 is SVGAGI. V was pared by 6 bases and J by 6 bases, with 7 bases of the junction left unmatched. The CDR3 runs to 14 residues. Written as DNA, the CDR3 is TGTGCCAGCAGGGGATCAGGGGGCCTTCAGCCCCAGCATTTT. Translating gives CASRGSGGLQPQHF.

This rearrangement joins TRBV3-1 (or the pseudogene TRBV3-2) to TRBJ2-7; D is ambiguous. This CDR3 comprises 15 residues. The V end was cut by 0 bases, the J end by 6 bases, with 15 bases between. CDR1 is LGHDT and CDR2 is YNNKEL in the germline V gene (reference sequence). In nucleotides, the CDR3 is TGTGCCAGCAGCCAAGAGACAAGGGCAGCCATCGAGCAGTACTTC. It specifies CASSQETRAAIEQYF.

This chain links TRBV30 with TRBJ2-4; maybe TRBD1 (5 bases). Germline CDR1 is GTSNPN and CDR2 is SVGIG (reference sequence). V was shortened by 2 bases and J by 0 bases, with 14 bases between the two germline ends. The CDR3 spans 16 residues. The CDR3, as DNA: TGTGCCTGGAGTTTACCAGGACAAGCAGCCAAAAACATTCAGTACTTC. Amino acid sequence: CAWSLPGQAAKNIQYF. Complete variable domain (other parts from reference TRBV30 and TRBJ2-4): SQTIHQWPATLVQPVGSPLSLECTVEGTSNPNLYWYRQAAGRGLQLLFYSVGIGQISSEVPQNLSASRPQDRQFILSSKKLLLSDSGFYLCAWSLPGQAAKNIQYFGAGTRLSVL.

The V call is TRBV20-1, the J call TRBJ1-3; D unresolved. This CDR3 is built from 13 residues. V lost 3 bases to trimming and J lost 0 bases, with 6 bases between them. Germline V gene lookup returns CDR1 DFQATT and CDR2 SNEGSKA (reference sequence). The CDR3 is CSASTDSGNTIYF. The CDR3 nucleotides read TGCAGTGCTAGTACAGACTCTGGAAACACCATATATTTT.

This clone was observed a single time. This chain connects TRBV19 to TRBJ1-5; tentatively, D is TRBD1 (6 bases). Germline V CDR1 and CDR2: LNHDA, SQIVND (reference sequence). The CDR3 has 15 residues. Trimming removed 3 bases from V and 1 base from J, with 10 bases in between. CDR3 residues: CASSIGTRSNQPQHF. The CDR3 region has the DNA TGTGCCAGTAGTATCGGGACAAGAAGCAATCAGCCCCAGCATTTT.

The chain joins TRBV12-5 to TRBJ1-2; 7 bases are shared with TRBD1. V lost 2 bases and J lost 5; bases outside the gene matches: 8. The CDR3 consists of 15 residues. Germline-derived CDR1 and CDR2 are LGHNT and FRNRAP. The CDR3 nucleotides are TGTGCTAGTGGTTTGTCCCGGGGACAGTTATATGGCTACACCTTC. It codes for CASGLSRGQLYGYTF.

The chain carries TRBV2 and TRBJ2-7, with D perhaps TRBD1 or TRBD2 (5 bases each). Trimming shortened V by 8 bases and J by 1 base, and 9 bases separated the two germline ends. Per the germline V gene, CDR1 is SNHLY and CDR2 is FYNNEI. This CDR3 is built from 12 residues. CDR3 region: CASRWGSYEQYF. The CDR3 DNA is TGTGCCAGCCGCTGGGGGTCCTACGAGCAGTACTTC. The full variable domain, rest sourced from reference TRBV2 and TRBJ2-7, is EPEVTQTPSHQVTQMGQEVILRCVPISNHLYFYWYRQILGQKVEFLVSFYNNEISEKSEIFDDQFSVERPDGSNFTLKIRSTKLEDSAMYFCASRWGSYEQYFGPGTRLTVT.

This clone occurred many times. In DNA form, the CDR3 reads TGTGCCAGCAGTTCGACCTACGAGCAGTACTTC. Protein: CASSSTYEQYF. This chain connects TRBV6-5 to TRBJ2-7; D is uncertain. V was cut by 4 bases and J by 2 bases, with 3 bases left in between. The CDR3 contains 11 residues. Germline V gene lookup returns CDR1 MNHEY and CDR2 SVGAGI.

The V and J genes are TRBV2 and TRBJ1-5; D uncertain. From germline, CDR1 is SNHLY and CDR2 FYNNEI. V lost 8 bases to trimming and J lost 2 bases, with 13 bases between them. There are 14 residues in the CDR3. CDR3 region: CASVPVWGNQPQHF. The CDR3 DNA is TGTGCCAGCGTACCGGTCTGGGGCAATCAGCCCCAGCATTTT. The complete variable domain, with remaining parts taken from reference TRBV2 and TRBJ1-5, reads EPEVTQTPSHQVTQMGQEVILRCVPISNHLYFYWYRQILGQKVEFLVSFYNNEISEKSEIFDDQFSVERPDGSNFTLKIRSTKLEDSAMYFCASVPVWGNQPQHFGDGTRLSIL.

The genes are TRBV30 and TRBJ1-5; D is ambiguous. CDR1 GTSNPN and CDR2 SVGIG come from the germline V gene (reference sequence). The CDR3 has 14 amino acids. Trimming removed 0 bases from V and 1 base from J, with 7 bases in between. The CDR3 loop reads CAWSVGFSNQPQHF. CDR3 in DNA: TGTGCCTGGAGTGTAGGGTTCAGCAATCAGCCCCAGCATTTT. The complete variable domain, with remaining parts taken from reference TRBV30 and TRBJ1-5, reads SQTIHQWPATLVQPVGSPLSLECTVEGTSNPNLYWYRQAAGRGLQLLFYSVGIGQISSEVPQNLSASRPQDRQFILSSKKLLLSDSGFYLCAWSVGFSNQPQHFGDGTRLSIL.

V usage is TRBV3-1 (or the pseudogene TRBV3-2) and J usage is TRBJ1-1; D is uncertain. The length of the CDR3 is 17 residues. CDR1 and CDR2 (germline): LGHDT, YNNKEL (reference sequence). The V end was cut by 1 base, the J end by 2 bases, with 17 bases between. The chain's CDR3 is CASSQVFRKNFNTEAFF. CDR3 coding DNA: TGTGCCAGCAGCCAAGTTTTCAGGAAAAACTTCAACACTGAAGCTTTCTTT.

The rearrangement links TRBV2 to TRBJ1-3, with a weak D call TRBD1 (6 bases). Trimming pared 5 bases from V and 2 bases from J, leaving 19 bases between. Germline CDR1 SNHLY, CDR2 FYNNEI. The length of the CDR3 is 17 residues. The CDR3 DNA sequence: TGTGCCAGCAGTACCCCTCCGACAGGAACCCCTGGAAACACCATATATTTT. It translates to CASSTPPTGTPGNTIYF.

This clone came up a few times. The chain uses TRBV24-1 and TRBJ2-1; possible D gene TRBD1, 6 bases. Trimming left V 6 bases short and J 6 bases short, with 14 bases between. Germline CDR1 is KGHDR and CDR2 is SFDVKD. The CDR3 is 14 residues long. The DNA of the CDR3 is TGTGCCACCAGTACAGGGCCCTACTTCAATGAGCAGTTCTTC. Translated: CATSTGPYFNEQFF.

The chain combines TRBV10-3 with TRBJ2-1; 7 bases fit TRBD2. After removal of 2 bases from V and 5 bases from J, the junction contained 6 bases not matched to a gene. This CDR3 is 15 amino acids long. CDR1 and CDR2 (germline): ENHRY, SYGVKD. The CDR3, as DNA: TGTGCCATCAGTGAGGGGGCTAGCGGTGACAATGAGCAGTTCTTC. It codes for CAISEGASGDNEQFF.

The chain carries TRBV6-5 and TRBJ1-2, with 10 bases aligning to TRBD1. V was pared by 6 bases and J by 8 bases, with 3 bases of the junction left unmatched. Germline V gene sequence: CDR1 MNHEY, CDR2 SVGAGI. The CDR3 spans 12 residues. CDR3 nucleotide sequence: TGTGCCAGCAGCTGGACAGGGGGAGGCTACACCTTC. Its translation is CASSWTGGGYTF.